The following is a TCR beta chain sequence with its context. This CDR3 is 15 amino acids long. V was trimmed by 4 bases and J by 0 bases, leaving 12 bases between them. Germline-derived CDR1 and CDR2 are LNHDA and SQIVND (reference sequence). The data originate from a study of OX40 agonist ivuxolimab in advanced cancers. Across the study: Dosing consisted of intravenous ivuxolimab at 0.01 to 10 mg/kg every 2 weeks. Males comprised 70% to 85% of the group, whose mean age was roughly 60 years (range 23 to 79).

The assay was immunoSEQ multiplex PCR, and TCRdb's table has in-frame clones only and misses some. This sample has 50,000 to 65,000 clones; around 85% occur once, and the top ten carry roughly 1%. People who had autoimmune disease history or systemic immunosuppression were excluded. The specimen comprised CD4+ or CD8+ T cells sorted from blood, sampled in a trial of the OX40 agonist ivuxolimab. The origin of this receptor is an adult with an advanced solid tumor such as melanoma, head and neck, liver or kidney cancer. The chain combines TRBV19 with TRBJ1-1; no clear D gene. Here the CDR3 reads CASSTQPPMNTEAFF. CDR3 sequence (DNA): TGTGCCAGTAGTACCCAGCCTCCCATGAACACTGAAGCTTTCTTT.